Described below is a single TCR beta chain sequence and its context. Its specificity is not known. The data derive from a study of CD8 T cells in ankylosing spondylitis. V dropped 6 bases and J dropped 7; count of bases not matched to a gene: 11. The CDR3 runs 15 residues. Germline CDR1 reads SGHVS; CDR2 reads FQNEAQ. General study results and limits: Disease-linked clones proved CD8+ and comparatively uncommon in peripheral blood. Blood of patients with ankylosing spondylitis appeared to be characterized by a TCR beta motif of roughly eight highly homologous variants.

From the 5' RACE reads, TCRdb called clonotypes with MiXCR, one entry per CDR3 protein. Of over 100,000 distinct CDR3 sequences in the sample, approximately 6.8% are singletons; the top ten hold less than 15%. This clonotype was obtained from a male donor with ankylosing spondylitis or in good health (not recorded which). The sequencing input was blood, either unsorted or a sorted T cell fraction (not recorded which). This sequence joins TRBV7-8 and TRBJ2-2; 7 bases agree with TRBD2. The CDR3 reads CASRHYSGQVGELFF. The DNA for the CDR3 is TGTGCCAGCAGACATTATAGCGGGCAGGTCGGGGAGCTGTTTTTT.